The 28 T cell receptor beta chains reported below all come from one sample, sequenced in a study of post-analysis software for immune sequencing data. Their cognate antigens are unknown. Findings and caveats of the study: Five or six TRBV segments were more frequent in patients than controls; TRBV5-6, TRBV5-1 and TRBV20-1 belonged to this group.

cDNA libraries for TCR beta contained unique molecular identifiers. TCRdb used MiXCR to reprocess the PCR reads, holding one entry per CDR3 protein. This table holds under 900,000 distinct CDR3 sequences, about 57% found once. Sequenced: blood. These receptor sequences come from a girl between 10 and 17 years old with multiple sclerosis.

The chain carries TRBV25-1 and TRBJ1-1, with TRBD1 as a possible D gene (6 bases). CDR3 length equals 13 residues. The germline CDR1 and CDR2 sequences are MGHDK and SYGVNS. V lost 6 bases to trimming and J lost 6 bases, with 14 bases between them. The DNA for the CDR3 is TGTGCCAGCAGGGACCAGGGGCGCCCTGAAGCTTTCTTT. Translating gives CASRDQGRPEAFF.

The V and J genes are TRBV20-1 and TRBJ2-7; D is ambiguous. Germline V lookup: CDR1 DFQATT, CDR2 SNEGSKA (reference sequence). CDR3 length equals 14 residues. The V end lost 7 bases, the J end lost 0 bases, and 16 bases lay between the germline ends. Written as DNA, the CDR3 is TGCAGTGTTGATGGGGTGAATCTCTCCTACGAGCAGTACTTC. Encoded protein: CSVDGVNLSYEQYF.

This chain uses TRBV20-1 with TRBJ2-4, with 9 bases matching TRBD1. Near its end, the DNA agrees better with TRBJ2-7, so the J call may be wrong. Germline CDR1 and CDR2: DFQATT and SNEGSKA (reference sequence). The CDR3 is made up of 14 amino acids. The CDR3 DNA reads TGCAGTGCTCGGGACAGGGATACGTTCGACGAGCAGTACTTC. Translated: CSARDRDTFDEQYF.

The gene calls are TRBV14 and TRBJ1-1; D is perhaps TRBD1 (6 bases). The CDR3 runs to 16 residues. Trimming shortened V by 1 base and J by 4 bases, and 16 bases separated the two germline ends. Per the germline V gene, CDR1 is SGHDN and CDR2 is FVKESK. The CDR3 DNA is TGTGCCAGCAGCCAAGCTTTAGGGGGTGTGCGCACTGAAGCTTTCTTT. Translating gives CASSQALGGVRTEAFF. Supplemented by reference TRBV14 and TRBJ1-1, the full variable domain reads EAGVTQFPSHSVIEKGQTVTLRCDPISGHDNLYWYRRVMGKEIKFLLHFVKESKQDESGMPNNRFLAERTGGTYSTLKVQPAELEDSGVYFCASSQALGGVRTEAFFGQGTRLTVV.

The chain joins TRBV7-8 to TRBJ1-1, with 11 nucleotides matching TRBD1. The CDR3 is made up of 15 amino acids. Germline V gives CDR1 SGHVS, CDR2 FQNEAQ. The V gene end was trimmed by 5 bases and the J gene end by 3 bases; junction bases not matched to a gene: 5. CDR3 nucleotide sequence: TGTGCCAGCAGCCCCCGGGACAGGGGGGACACTGAAGCTTTCTTT. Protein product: CASSPRDRGDTEAFF.

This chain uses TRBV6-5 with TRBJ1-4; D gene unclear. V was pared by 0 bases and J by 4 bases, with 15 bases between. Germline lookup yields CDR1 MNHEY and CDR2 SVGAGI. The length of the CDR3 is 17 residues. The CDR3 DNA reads TGTGCCAGCAGTTACTCAGGAGACTTAGCCGGTAATGAAAAACTGTTTTTT. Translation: CASSYSGDLAGNEKLFF.

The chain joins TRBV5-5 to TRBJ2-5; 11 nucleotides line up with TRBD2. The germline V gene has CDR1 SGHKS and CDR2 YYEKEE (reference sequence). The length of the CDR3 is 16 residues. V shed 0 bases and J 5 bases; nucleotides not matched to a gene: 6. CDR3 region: CASSLAVAGGLETQYF. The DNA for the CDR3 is TGTGCCAGCAGCTTGGCCGTAGCGGGAGGGCTTGAGACCCAGTACTTC.

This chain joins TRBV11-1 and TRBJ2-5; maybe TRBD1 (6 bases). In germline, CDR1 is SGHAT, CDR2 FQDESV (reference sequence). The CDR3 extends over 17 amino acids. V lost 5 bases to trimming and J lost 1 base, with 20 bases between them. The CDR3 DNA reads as TGTGCCAGCAGCCTGACCACAGGGTTCTCCCGCCAAGAGACCCAGTACTTC. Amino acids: CASSLTTGFSRQETQYF.

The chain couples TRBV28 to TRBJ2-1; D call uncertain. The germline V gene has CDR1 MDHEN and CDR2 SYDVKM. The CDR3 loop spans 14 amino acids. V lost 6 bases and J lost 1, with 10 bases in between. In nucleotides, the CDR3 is TGTGCCAGCAGGGGAAAGTTTTCCTACAATGAGCAGTTCTTC. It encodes CASRGKFSYNEQFF.

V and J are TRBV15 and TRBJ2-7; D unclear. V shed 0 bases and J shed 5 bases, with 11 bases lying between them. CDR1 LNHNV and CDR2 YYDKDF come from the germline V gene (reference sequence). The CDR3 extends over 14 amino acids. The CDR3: CATSRDPAADEQYF. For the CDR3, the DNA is TGTGCCACCAGCAGAGATCCGGCCGCTGACGAGCAGTACTTC.

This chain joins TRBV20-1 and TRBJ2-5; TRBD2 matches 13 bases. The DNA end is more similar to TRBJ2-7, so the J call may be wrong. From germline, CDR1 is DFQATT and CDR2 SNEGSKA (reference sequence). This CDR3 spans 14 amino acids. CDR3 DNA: TGCAGTGCGGCTGGGACTAGCGGGATCTACGAGCAGTACTTC. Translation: CSAAGTSGIYEQYF.

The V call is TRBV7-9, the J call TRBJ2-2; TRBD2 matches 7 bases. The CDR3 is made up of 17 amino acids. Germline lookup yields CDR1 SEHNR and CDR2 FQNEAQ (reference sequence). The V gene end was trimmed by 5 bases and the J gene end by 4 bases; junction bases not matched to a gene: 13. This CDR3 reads CASSHMEARGSTGELFF. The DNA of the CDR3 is TGTGCCAGCAGCCATATGGAGGCCCGCGGGAGCACCGGGGAGCTGTTTTTT.

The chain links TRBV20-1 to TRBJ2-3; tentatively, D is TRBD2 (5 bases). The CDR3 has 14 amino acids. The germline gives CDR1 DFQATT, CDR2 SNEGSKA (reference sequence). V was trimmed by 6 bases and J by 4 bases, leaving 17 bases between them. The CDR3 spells CSAPELGAADTQYF. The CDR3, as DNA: TGCAGTGCCCCGGAACTAGGTGCAGCAGATACGCAGTATTTT.

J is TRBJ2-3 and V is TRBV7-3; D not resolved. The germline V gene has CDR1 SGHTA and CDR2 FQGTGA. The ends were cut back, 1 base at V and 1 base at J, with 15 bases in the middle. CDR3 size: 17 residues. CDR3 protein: CASSLKVFSEGTDTQYF. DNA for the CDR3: TGTGCCAGCAGCTTAAAAGTTTTCTCTGAGGGCACAGATACGCAGTATTTT.

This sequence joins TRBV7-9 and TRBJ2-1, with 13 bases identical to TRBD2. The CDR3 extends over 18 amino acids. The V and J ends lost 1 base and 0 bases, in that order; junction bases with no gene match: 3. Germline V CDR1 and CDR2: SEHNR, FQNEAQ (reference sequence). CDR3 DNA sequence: TGTGCCAGCAGCTTAGGGACTAGCGGGAGCCCCTCCTACAATGAGCAGTTCTTC. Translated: CASSLGTSGSPSYNEQFF.

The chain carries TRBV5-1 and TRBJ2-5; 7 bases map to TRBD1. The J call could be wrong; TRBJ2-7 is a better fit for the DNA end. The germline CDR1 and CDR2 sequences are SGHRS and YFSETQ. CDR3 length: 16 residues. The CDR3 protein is CASKGATTISSYEQYF. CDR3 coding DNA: TGCGCCAGCAAGGGGGCGACAACAATCTCCAGCTACGAGCAGTACTTC.

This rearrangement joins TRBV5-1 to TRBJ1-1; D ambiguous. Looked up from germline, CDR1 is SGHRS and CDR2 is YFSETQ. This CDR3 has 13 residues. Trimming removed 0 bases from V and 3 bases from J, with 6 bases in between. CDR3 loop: CASSLELHTEAFF. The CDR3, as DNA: TGCGCCAGCAGCTTGGAGCTACACACTGAAGCTTTCTTT.

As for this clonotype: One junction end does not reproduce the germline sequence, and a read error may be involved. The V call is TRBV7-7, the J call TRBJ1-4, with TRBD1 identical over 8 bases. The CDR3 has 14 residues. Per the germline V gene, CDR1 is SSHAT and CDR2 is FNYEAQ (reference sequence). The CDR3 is CASSAGGLGEKLFF. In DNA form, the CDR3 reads TGTGCTAGCAGCGCAGGGGGCCTGGGGGAAAAACTGTTTTTT.

This chain's CDR3 is CSAPRAGMETQYF. CDR3 sequence (DNA): TGCAGTGCTCCCAGGGCAGGGATGGAGACCCAGTACTTC. The chain is built from TRBV20-1 and TRBJ2-5; tentatively, D is TRBD1 (5 bases). This CDR3 has 13 residues. CDR1 DFQATT and CDR2 SNEGSKA come from the germline V gene (reference sequence). The ends were cut back, 5 bases at V and 5 bases at J, with 15 bases in the middle.

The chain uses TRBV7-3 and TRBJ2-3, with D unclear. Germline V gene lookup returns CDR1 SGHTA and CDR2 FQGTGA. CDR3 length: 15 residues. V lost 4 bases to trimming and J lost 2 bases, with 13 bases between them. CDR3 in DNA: TGTGCCAGCAGCTCTCGAGGAGCTTACACAGATACGCAGTATTTT. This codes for CASSSRGAYTDTQYF.

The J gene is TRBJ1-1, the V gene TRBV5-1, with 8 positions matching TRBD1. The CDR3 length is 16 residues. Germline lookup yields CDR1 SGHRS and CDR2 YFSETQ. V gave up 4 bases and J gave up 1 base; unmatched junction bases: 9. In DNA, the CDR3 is TGCGCCAGCAGCCCAGGGGATGGGACAGGGAACACTGAAGCTTTCTTT. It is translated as CASSPGDGTGNTEAFF.

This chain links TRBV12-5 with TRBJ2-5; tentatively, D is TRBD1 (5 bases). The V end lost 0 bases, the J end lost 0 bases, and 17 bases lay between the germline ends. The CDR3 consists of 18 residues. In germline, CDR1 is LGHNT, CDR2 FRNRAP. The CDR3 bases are TGTGCTAGTGGTTTGGTACGCCCGACAGAAAGAGACCAAGAGACCCAGTACTTC. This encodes CASGLVRPTERDQETQYF.

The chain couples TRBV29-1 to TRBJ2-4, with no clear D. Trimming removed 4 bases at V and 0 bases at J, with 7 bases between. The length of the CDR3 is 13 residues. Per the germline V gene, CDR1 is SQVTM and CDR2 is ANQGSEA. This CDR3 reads CSVGQLAKNIQYF. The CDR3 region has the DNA TGCAGCGTTGGCCAGCTAGCCAAAAACATTCAGTACTTC.

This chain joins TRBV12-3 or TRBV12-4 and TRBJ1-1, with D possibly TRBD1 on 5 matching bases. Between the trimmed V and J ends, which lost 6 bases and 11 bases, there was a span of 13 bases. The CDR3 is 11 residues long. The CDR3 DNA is TGTGCCAGCAGCCGGGCAGGGATGGCTTTCTTT. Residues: CASSRAGMAFF.

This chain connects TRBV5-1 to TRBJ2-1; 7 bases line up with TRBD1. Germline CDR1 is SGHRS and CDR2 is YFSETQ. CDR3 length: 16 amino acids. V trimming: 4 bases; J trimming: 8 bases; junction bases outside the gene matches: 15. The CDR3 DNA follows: TGCGCCAGCAGCCTGGGGGCGTGGACAGGTGCCGATGAGCAGTTCTTC. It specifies CASSLGAWTGADEQFF.

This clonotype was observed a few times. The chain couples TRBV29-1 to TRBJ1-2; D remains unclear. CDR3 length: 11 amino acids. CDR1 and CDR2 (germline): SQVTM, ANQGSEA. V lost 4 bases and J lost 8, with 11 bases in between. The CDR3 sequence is CSVAAVNGYTF. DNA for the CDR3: TGCAGCGTTGCGGCGGTTAACGGCTACACCTTC.

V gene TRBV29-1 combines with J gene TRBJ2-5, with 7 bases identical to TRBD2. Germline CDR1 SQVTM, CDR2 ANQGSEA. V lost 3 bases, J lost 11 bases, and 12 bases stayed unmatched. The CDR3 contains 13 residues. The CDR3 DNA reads TGCAGCGTTGAGGGACGACTAGCCGGCGTGCAGTACTTC. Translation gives CSVEGRLAGVQYF.

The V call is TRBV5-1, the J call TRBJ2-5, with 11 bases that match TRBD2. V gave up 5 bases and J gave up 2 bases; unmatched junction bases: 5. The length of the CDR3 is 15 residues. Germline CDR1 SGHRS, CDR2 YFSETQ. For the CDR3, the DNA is TGCGCCAGCAGGACTAGCGGGGTAAAACAAGAGACCCAGTACTTC. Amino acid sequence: CASRTSGVKQETQYF.